The clone carrying this T cell receptor (beta chain) appeared a few times. Its antigen is unknown. Germline CDR1 is SGHVS and CDR2 is FNYEAQ. This CDR3 region has 14 residues. V lost 5 bases to trimming and J lost 3 bases, with 13 bases between them. This specimen comes from a study of naive and memory T cell subsets. Study-level results: Possibly reflecting memory cells re-expressing CD45RA, a few larger clonotypes occurred in naive repertoires, especially CD8.

The beta constant-region primer was an equimolar mix of two oligonucleotides covering TRBC1 and TRBC2. The ligated cDNA underwent four PCR rounds using SP2 and nested alpha and beta constant-region primers. TCRdb reprocessed the UMI-ligation and nested PCR reads via MiXCR and lists one record per CDR3 protein. The sample lists under 150,000 distinct CDR3 sequences; roughly a fifth were seen once. The sample taken for sequencing was naive CD8+ T cells from blood. The sequence derives from a human donor in good health. The chain uses TRBV7-6 and TRBJ2-5; D may be TRBD1 (6 bases). CDR3 sequence reads: CASSHRRGKETQYF. DNA of the CDR3: TGTGCCAGCAGCCATAGAAGGGGGAAAGAGACCCAGTACTTC.